This T cell receptor (beta chain) comes out of a study of cytomegalovirus exposure and HLA in healthy donors. The method was immunoSEQ multiplex PCR; TCRdb's version includes in-frame clones alone and lacks a portion of them. The data show tens of thousands of clones, approximately 95% seen once. Trimming removed 2 bases at V and 1 base at J, with 12 bases between. The CDR3 runs to 16 residues. Germline V gene sequence: CDR1 MDHEN, CDR2 SYDVKM. Study-level results: The study flagged about 150 TCR beta chains as cytomegalovirus-associated. CMV antigen specificity of three CMV-associated chains was confirmed in vitro.

As to this clone: Antigen specificity is unknown.

The TCR sequence derives from a woman between 18 and 30 years old in good health and CMV-seronegative. Material: PBMCs. V usage is TRBV28 and J usage is TRBJ1-5, with TRBD1 as a possible D gene (6 bases). CDR3 sequence reads: CASSLQLGQSNQPQHF. The CDR3 coding sequence is TGTGCCAGCAGTTTACAACTAGGACAGAGCAATCAGCCCCAGCATTTT.